Below, one T cell receptor beta chain is given with its context. RNA amounts of about 0.5 to 1 ug underwent reverse transcription with random hexamers. Each CDR3 protein is one row after TCRdb ran MiXCR on the immunoSEQ multiplex PCR reads. The table lists just over 300,000 distinct CDR3 sequences, around 90% of them singletons. The multiple sclerosis control group comprised treatment-naive patients with stable or active relapsing-remitting disease. Germline CDR1 LGHDT, CDR2 YNNKEL (reference sequence). The CDR3 length is 15 residues. V shed 5 bases and J 6 bases; nucleotides not matched to a gene: 5. These data come from a study of CD8 T cells in Susac syndrome.

Sequencing was carried out using CD4+ T cells from PBMCs. The sequence came from a human donor with multiple sclerosis. The V call is TRBV3-1, the J call TRBJ2-5; 14 bases fit TRBD2. CDR3 residues: CASSLWTSGRKTQYF. As DNA, the CDR3 is TGTGCCAGCAGCTTATGGACTAGCGGGAGGAAGACCCAGTACTTC.